This TCR beta chain was identified during a study of T cell changes during pregnancy in multiple sclerosis. Profiling relied on immunoSEQ multiplex PCR, and the TCRdb table lists in-frame clones only, not all of them. The sample has around 80,000 clones; 92% are singletons. V shed 1 base and J shed 4 bases, with 2 bases lying between them. CDR1 MGHDK and CDR2 SYGVNS come from the germline V gene. The CDR3 spans 12 residues. The sample holds a few counts of this clone. Material: peripheral blood, obtained before pregnancy. The sequence derives from a female donor with multiple sclerosis, enrolled in a pregnancy study. The rearrangement joins TRBV25-1 to TRBJ1-5; D gene uncertain. The CDR3 loop reads CASSESNQPQHF. The DNA for the CDR3 is TGTGCCAGCAGTGAATCAAATCAGCCCCAGCATTTT.